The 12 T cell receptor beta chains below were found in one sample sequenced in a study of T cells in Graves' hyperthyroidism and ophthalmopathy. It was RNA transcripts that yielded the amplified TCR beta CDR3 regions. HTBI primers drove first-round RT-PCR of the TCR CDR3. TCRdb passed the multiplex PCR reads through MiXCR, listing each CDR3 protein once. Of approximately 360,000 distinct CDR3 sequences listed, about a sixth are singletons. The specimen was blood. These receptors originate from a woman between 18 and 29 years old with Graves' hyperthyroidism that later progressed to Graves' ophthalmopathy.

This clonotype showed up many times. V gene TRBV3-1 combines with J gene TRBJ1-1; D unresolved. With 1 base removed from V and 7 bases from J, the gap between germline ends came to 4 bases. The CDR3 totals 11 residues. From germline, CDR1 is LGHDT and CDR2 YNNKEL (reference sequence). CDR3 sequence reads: CASSQANEAFF. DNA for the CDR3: TGTGCCAGCAGCCAAGCAAATGAAGCTTTCTTT.

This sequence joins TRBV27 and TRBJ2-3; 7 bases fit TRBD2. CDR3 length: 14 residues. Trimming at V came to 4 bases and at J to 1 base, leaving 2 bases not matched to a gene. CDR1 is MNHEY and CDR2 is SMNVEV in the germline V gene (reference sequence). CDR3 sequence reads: CASSYTSGTDTQYF. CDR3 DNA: TGTGCCAGCAGTTATACTAGCGGCACAGATACGCAGTATTTT.

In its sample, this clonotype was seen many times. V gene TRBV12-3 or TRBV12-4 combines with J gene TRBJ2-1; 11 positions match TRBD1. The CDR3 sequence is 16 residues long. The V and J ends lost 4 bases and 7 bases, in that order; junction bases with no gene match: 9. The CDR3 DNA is TGTGCCAGCAGTTGGACGGGGACAGGGGGTCTGAATGAGCAGTTCTTC. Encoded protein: CASSWTGTGGLNEQFF.

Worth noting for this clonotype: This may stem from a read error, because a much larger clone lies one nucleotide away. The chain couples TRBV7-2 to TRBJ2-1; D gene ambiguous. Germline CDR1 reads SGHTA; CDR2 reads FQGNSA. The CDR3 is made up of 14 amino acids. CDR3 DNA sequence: TGTGCCGGCAGCTTAGATGGCCCCCGAAATGAGCAGTTCTTC. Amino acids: CAGSLDGPRNEQFF.

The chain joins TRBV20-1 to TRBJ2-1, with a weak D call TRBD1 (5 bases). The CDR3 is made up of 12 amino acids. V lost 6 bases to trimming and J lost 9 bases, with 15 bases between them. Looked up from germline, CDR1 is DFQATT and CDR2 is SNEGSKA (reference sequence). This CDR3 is CSADVGHGEQFF. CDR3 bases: TGCAGTGCGGACGTGGGGCACGGTGAGCAGTTCTTC.

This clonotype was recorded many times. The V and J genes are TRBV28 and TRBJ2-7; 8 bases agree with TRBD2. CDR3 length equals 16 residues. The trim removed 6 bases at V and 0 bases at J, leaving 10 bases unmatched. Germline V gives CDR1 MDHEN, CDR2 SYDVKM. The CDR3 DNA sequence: TGTGCCAGCAGAGGCTCTAGCGGGCGAAACTCCTACGAGCAGTACTTC. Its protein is CASRGSSGRNSYEQYF.

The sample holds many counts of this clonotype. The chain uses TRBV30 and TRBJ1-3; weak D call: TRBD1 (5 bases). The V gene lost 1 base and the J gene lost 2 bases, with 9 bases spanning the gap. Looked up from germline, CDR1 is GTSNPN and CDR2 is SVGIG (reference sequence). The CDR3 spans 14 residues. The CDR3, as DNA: TGTGCCTGGAGTGACTGGGGCGCTGGAAACACCATATATTTT. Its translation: CAWSDWGAGNTIYF. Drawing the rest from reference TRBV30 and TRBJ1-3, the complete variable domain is SQTIHQWPATLVQPVGSPLSLECTVEGTSNPNLYWYRQAAGRGLQLLFYSVGIGQISSEVPQNLSASRPQDRQFILSSKKLLLSDSGFYLCAWSDWGAGNTIYFGEGSWLTVV.

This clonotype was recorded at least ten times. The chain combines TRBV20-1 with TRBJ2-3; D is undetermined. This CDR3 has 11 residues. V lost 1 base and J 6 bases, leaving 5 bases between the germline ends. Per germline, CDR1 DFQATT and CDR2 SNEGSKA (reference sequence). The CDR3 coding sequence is TGCAGTGCTAGAGGTGGGGATACGCAGTATTTT. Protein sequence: CSARGGDTQYF.

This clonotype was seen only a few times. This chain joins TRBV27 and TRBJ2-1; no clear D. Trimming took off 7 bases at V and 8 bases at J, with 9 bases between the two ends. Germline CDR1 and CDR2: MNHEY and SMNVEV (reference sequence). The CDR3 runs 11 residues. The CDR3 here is CASKGSHEQFF. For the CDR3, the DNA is TGTGCCAGCAAGGGTAGCCATGAGCAGTTCTTC.

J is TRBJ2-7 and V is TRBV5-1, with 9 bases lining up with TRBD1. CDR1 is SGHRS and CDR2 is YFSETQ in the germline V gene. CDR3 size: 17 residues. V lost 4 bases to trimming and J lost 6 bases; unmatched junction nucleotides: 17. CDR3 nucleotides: TGCGCCAGCAGCCCCAACAGGGGGCAGATTACTGTGGGCGAGCAGTACTTC. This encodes CASSPNRGQITVGEQYF.

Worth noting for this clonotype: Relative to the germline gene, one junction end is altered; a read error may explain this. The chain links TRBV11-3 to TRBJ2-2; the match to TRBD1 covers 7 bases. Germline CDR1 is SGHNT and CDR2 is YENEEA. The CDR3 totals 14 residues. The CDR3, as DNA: TGTGCCAGCAGCCGACAGGGAACCACCGGGGAGCGGTTTTTT. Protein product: CASSRQGTTGERFF.

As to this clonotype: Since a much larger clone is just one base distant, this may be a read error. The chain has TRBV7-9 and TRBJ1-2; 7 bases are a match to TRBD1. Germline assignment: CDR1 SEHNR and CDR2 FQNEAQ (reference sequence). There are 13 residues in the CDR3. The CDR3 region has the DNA TGTACCAGCAGCTCAACAACAGGGGATGGCTACACCTTC. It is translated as CTSSSTTGDGYTF.